One sample yielded the 27 T cell receptor beta chains listed below, sequenced in a study of regulatory T cells in long-lasting Graves disease. Documented time point: persistent/refractory GD, antithyroid drugs over 5 years with positive TRAb. The TCR library was made from RNA that had been extracted from PBMCs in TRIzol. Library construction for TCR beta used iRepertoire HTBI primers and Arm-PCR of CDR3 regions. TCRdb analysed the multiplex PCR reads with MiXCR anew, one entry per CDR3 protein. Of about 290,000 distinct CDR3 sequences in the sample, around 21% were seen once. This material consisted of peripheral blood mononuclear cells (PBMCs), taken when the disease was refractory, from a patient treated with antithyroid drugs. The receptor set was obtained from a female donor with Graves disease.

This clonotype was counted ten times or more. The chain uses TRBV27 and TRBJ2-7; 9 bases match TRBD1. The CDR3 is 15 amino acids. V shed 4 bases and J 3 bases; nucleotides not matched to a gene: 7. Per the germline V gene, CDR1 is MNHEY and CDR2 is SMNVEV (reference sequence). The CDR3 bases are TGTGCCAGCAGTTATGGGACAGGGAATATCTACGAGCAGTACTTC. Translating it yields CASSYGTGNIYEQYF.

The table lists this clonotype with many counts. J is TRBJ2-7 and V is TRBV2, with D perhaps matching TRBD1 (5 bases). CDR3 length: 13 residues. The germline CDR1 and CDR2 sequences are SNHLY and FYNNEI. V was cut by 3 bases and J by 0 bases, with 6 bases left in between. CDR3 DNA sequence: TGTGCCAGCAGTGATCAGGGCTCCTACGAGCAGTACTTC. Its protein is CASSDQGSYEQYF.

The table lists this clonotype with many counts. This rearrangement joins TRBV5-1 to TRBJ2-7; D uncertain. Trimming cost V 2 bases and J 0 bases, with 12 bases left between them. In germline, CDR1 is SGHRS, CDR2 YFSETQ. This CDR3 comprises 15 residues. DNA of the CDR3: TGCGCCAGCAGCTTCTCGCCCAGTACCTCCTACGAGCAGTACTTC. Protein product: CASSFSPSTSYEQYF.

This clonotype was counted between two and nine times. The CDR3 nucleotides are TGCAGTGCTAGAGATTCCCAGTCCCGACCCTACACCGGGGAGCTGTTTTTT. Translated: CSARDSQSRPYTGELFF. V usage is TRBV20-1 and J usage is TRBJ2-2; no firm D call. V was cut by 0 bases and J by 3 bases, with 17 bases left in between. Germline V gene sequence: CDR1 DFQATT, CDR2 SNEGSKA (reference sequence). This CDR3 is built from 17 residues.

This clonotype has at least ten counts. The rearrangement joins TRBV30 to TRBJ1-4; no clear D gene. Trimming left V 0 bases short and J 2 bases short, with 4 bases between. Germline assignment: CDR1 GTSNPN and CDR2 SVGIG (reference sequence). The CDR3 loop spans 13 amino acids. The CDR3 DNA is TGTGCCTGGAGTGTAACTACTAATGAAAAACTGTTTTTT. Protein: CAWSVTTNEKLFF.

This clonotype was observed a few times. The chain recombines TRBV6-1 with TRBJ2-7, with 9 nucleotides matching TRBD2. From germline, CDR1 is MNHNS and CDR2 SASEGT. CDR3 length equals 13 residues. Germline trimming cut 10 bases from V and 9 bases from J; bases unmatched to any gene: 13. CDR3 protein: CATQREVGSVQYF. The DNA for the CDR3 is TGTGCCACCCAGCGGGAGGTAGGGTCGGTGCAGTACTTC.

This rearrangement joins TRBV28 to TRBJ2-6; a weak D match, TRBD2 (6 bases). The CDR3 has 15 amino acids. The V gene's germline CDR1 is MDHEN and CDR2 SYDVKM. V shed 7 bases and J shed 1 base, with 11 bases lying between them. The CDR3: CASTREVSGANVLTF. The CDR3 region has the DNA TGTGCCAGCACAAGGGAGGTATCTGGGGCCAACGTCCTGACTTTC.

This clonotype appeared many times. This sequence joins TRBV2 and TRBJ2-1; D not resolved. V was trimmed by 3 bases and J by 1 base, leaving 10 bases between them. The CDR3 is 15 amino acids. CDR1 and CDR2 (germline): SNHLY, FYNNEI. The DNA of the CDR3 is TGTGCCAGCAGTGACGATGGGGTTTCCTACAATGAGCAGTTCTTC. It translates to CASSDDGVSYNEQFF.

This clonotype was observed at least ten times. This chain uses TRBV2 with TRBJ1-1; no reliable D call. Trimming cost V 3 bases and J 4 bases, with 3 bases left between them. The germline gives CDR1 SNHLY, CDR2 FYNNEI. CDR3 size: 11 residues. This CDR3 reads CASSETTEAFF. In DNA, the CDR3 is TGTGCCAGCAGTGAGACCACTGAAGCTTTCTTT.

This clonotype was counted ten times or more. The V call is TRBV7-8, the J call TRBJ2-7; TRBD1 aligns across 9 bases. The V gene's germline CDR1 is SGHVS and CDR2 FQNEAQ. The CDR3 is made up of 15 amino acids. Germline trimming cut 0 bases from V and 0 bases from J; bases unmatched to any gene: 0. CDR3 sequence (DNA): TGTGCCAGCAGCTTAGCGGGACAGGGCTCCTACGAGCAGTACTTC. Protein: CASSLAGQGSYEQYF.

The J gene is TRBJ2-7, the V gene TRBV3-1; D unresolved. The V gene's germline CDR1 is LGHDT and CDR2 YNNKEL (reference sequence). The CDR3 totals 13 residues. With 1 base removed from V and 4 bases from J, the gap between germline ends came to 8 bases. CDR3 nucleotide sequence: TGTGCCAGCAGCCAAGCCTTGGGGTACGAGCAGTACTTC. Translated: CASSQALGYEQYF.

The J gene is TRBJ1-6, the V gene TRBV18; 8 bases line up with TRBD1. V lost 6 bases and J lost 6; bases outside the gene matches: 10. Germline loops: CDR1 KGHSH, CDR2 LQKENI. There are 16 residues in the CDR3. The CDR3 is CASSLMPGGVNSPLHF. As DNA, the CDR3 is TGTGCCAGCTCGCTAATGCCAGGGGGCGTTAATTCACCCCTCCACTTT.

This clonotype was recorded a few times. J is TRBJ1-2 and V is TRBV20-1; the match to TRBD1 covers 12 bases. J lost 1 base, V lost 6 bases, and 9 bases had no gene match. Germline V gene data show CDR1 as DFQATT and CDR2 as SNEGSKA (reference sequence). This CDR3 has 16 residues. The CDR3 coding sequence is TGCAGTGCCAGGCCGGGACAGGGGGCTGATAACTATGGCTACACCTTC. Protein product: CSARPGQGADNYGYTF.

The table lists this clonotype with a few counts. This rearrangement joins TRBV5-4 to TRBJ2-7, with D possibly TRBD2 on 6 matching bases. The CDR3 consists of 14 residues. The germline CDR1 and CDR2 sequences are SGHNT and YYREEE (reference sequence). Trimming left V 3 bases short and J 0 bases short, with 10 bases between. The CDR3 sequence is CASSWGDGSYEQYF. The CDR3 DNA is TGTGCCAGCAGCTGGGGGGACGGCTCCTACGAGCAGTACTTC.

The chain recombines TRBV4-3 with TRBJ2-7; perhaps D is TRBD1 or TRBD2 (5 bases each). This CDR3 region has 15 residues. In germline, CDR1 is LGHNA, CDR2 YSLEER. Trimming removed 1 base from V and 1 base from J, with 11 bases in between. The CDR3 nucleotides read TGCGCCAGCAGCCAAGCGGGACGATATTCCTACGAGCAGTACTTC. Amino acid sequence: CASSQAGRYSYEQYF.

In this sample, this clonotype turned up a few times. This chain uses TRBV6-1 with TRBJ1-4; D is uncertain. CDR1 is MNHNS, CDR2 SASEGT, per germline. V lost 3 bases and J 7 bases, leaving 12 bases between the germline ends. This CDR3 has 14 amino acids. CDR3 sequence (DNA): TGTGCCAGCAGTGACCGGGTGCGATCTGAAAAACTGTTTTTT. It translates to CASSDRVRSEKLFF.

On this clonotype itself: Germline is not matched at one junction end, which may reflect a read error. The chain joins TRBV2 to TRBJ2-2, with 9 bases fitting TRBD2. This CDR3 is built from 14 residues. From germline, CDR1 is SNHLY and CDR2 FYNNEI. The CDR3 sequence is CASSASGNTGELLF. In nucleotides, the CDR3 is TGTGCCAGCAGTGCTAGCGGGAACACCGGGGAGCTGCTTTTT.

The J gene is TRBJ2-4, the V gene TRBV6-2 or TRBV6-3; 7 nucleotides match TRBD1. After removal of 2 bases from V and 1 base from J, the junction contained 5 bases not matched to a gene. This CDR3 is built from 16 residues. In germline, CDR1 is MNHEY, CDR2 SVGEGT. CDR3 nucleotides: TGTGCCAGCAGTTACCTAGGGGGCGATGCCAAAAACATTCAGTACTTC. Its translation is CASSYLGGDAKNIQYF.

The J gene is TRBJ2-7, the V gene TRBV4-2, with TRBD2 as a possible D gene (5 bases). The CDR3 has 13 amino acids. The germline CDR1 and CDR2 sequences are LGHNA and YNFKEQ. V lost 1 base and J lost 6, with 10 bases in between. CDR3 region: CASSQGPRGEQYF. The CDR3 DNA reads TGTGCCAGCAGCCAAGGACCCCGGGGCGAGCAGTACTTC.

The table lists this clonotype with many counts. The gene calls are TRBV12-3 or TRBV12-4 and TRBJ1-1; 9 bases align to TRBD1. Germline trimming cut 5 bases from V and 1 base from J; bases unmatched to any gene: 5. The CDR3 loop spans 15 amino acids. Written as DNA, the CDR3 is TGTGCCAGCAGTCACGGGGACAGGGAGAACACTGAAGCTTTCTTT. This codes for CASSHGDRENTEAFF.

In its sample, this clonotype was seen many times. The chain carries TRBV11-2 and TRBJ2-1, with D unclear. V was shortened by 2 bases and J by 8 bases, with 4 bases between the two germline ends. The germline V gene has CDR1 SGHAT and CDR2 FQNNGV. This CDR3 has 11 amino acids. The CDR3 DNA sequence: TGTGCCAGCAGCTTACTTGATGAGCAGTTCTTC. Translation gives CASSLLDEQFF.

CDR3: CASSQAWDVDGYTF. CDR3 coding DNA: TGCGCCAGCAGCCAAGCATGGGACGTCGATGGCTACACCTTC. The chain carries TRBV4-3 and TRBJ1-2; weak D call: TRBD1 (5 bases). V was trimmed by 1 base and J by 6 bases, leaving 12 bases between them. Per germline, CDR1 LGHNA and CDR2 YSLEER. The CDR3 length is 14 residues.

The V gene is TRBV19, the J gene TRBJ1-2; D is ambiguous. The V end was cut by 3 bases, the J end by 8 bases, with 16 bases between. The CDR3 loop spans 14 amino acids. Germline V gene sequence: CDR1 LNHDA, CDR2 SQIVND (reference sequence). CDR3 sequence: CASSMAPIDGGYTF. The CDR3 DNA sequence: TGTGCCAGTAGTATGGCACCGATCGACGGGGGCTACACCTTC.

This clonotype came up a few times. This chain connects TRBV28 to TRBJ2-1; 7 nucleotides align to TRBD2. CDR1 MDHEN and CDR2 SYDVKM come from the germline V gene. V lost 2 bases, J lost 5 bases, and 3 bases stayed unmatched. The CDR3 runs 14 residues. CDR3 sequence (DNA): TGTGCCAGCAGTTTAAACGGGAGGCACAATGAGCAGTTCTTC. Amino acids: CASSLNGRHNEQFF.

This clonotype appeared many times. This sequence joins TRBV28 and TRBJ2-7; TRBD2 is a possible D gene (7 bases). CDR1 MDHEN and CDR2 SYDVKM come from the germline V gene. Trimming removed 6 bases from V and 2 bases from J, with 17 bases in between. This CDR3 comprises 15 residues. The DNA for the CDR3 is TGTGCCAGCAGATTGGGGCGGGGGCCCCCCTACGAGCAGTACTTC. Protein: CASRLGRGPPYEQYF.

This clonotype was seen once. Germline is not matched at one junction end, which may reflect a read error. The rearrangement links TRBV9 to TRBJ1-1; D gene unclear. The CDR3 covers 15 residues. Germline V gene sequence: CDR1 SGDLS, CDR2 YYNGEE. The CDR3 DNA reads TGTGCCAACAGCGTAGCTGGGCAGATGAACACTGAAGCTTTCTTT. Translation: CANSVAGQMNTEAFF.

This clonotype was seen many times. V is TRBV28 and J is TRBJ1-2, with 8 bases that match TRBD1. Germline V gives CDR1 MDHEN, CDR2 SYDVKM. The CDR3 is made up of 14 amino acids. V lost 3 bases, J lost 6 bases, and 6 bases stayed unmatched. The CDR3 DNA reads as TGTGCCAGCAGTTTCCGGGACAGGTGGAATGGCTACACCTTC. It translates to CASSFRDRWNGYTF.